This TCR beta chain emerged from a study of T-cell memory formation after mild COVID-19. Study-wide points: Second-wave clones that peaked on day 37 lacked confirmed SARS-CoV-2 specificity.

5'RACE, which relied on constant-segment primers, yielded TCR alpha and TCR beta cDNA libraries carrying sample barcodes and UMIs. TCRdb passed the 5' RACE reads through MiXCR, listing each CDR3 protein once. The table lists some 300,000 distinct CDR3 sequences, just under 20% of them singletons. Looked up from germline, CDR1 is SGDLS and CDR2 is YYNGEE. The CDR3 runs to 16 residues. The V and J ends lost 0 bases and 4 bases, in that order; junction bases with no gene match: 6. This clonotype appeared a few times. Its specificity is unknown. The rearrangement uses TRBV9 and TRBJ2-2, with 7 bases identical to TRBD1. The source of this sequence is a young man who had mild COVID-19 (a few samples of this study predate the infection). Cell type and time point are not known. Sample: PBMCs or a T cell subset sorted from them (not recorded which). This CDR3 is CASSVDLGTVTGELFF. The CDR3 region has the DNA TGTGCCAGCAGCGTAGATCTCGGGACAGTCACCGGGGAGCTGTTTTTT.